This TCR beta chain was retrieved from a study of T cells after yellow fever vaccination. General study findings and limits: The CD4 compartment and the CD8 compartment contained a small share of clonotypes in common. Contaminating bulk clonotypes could be abundant in FACS-sorted repertoires.

As TCR cDNA was made by 5'RACE template switching, a universal primer site and UMIs were added. TCRdb used MiXCR to reprocess the 5' RACE reads, holding one entry per CDR3 protein. The sample records around 590,000 distinct CDR3 sequences, about 12% being singletons. Comments on this clonotype: What it recognizes is unknown.

This clonotype was sampled from a man younger than 45 who received the YFV17D yellow fever vaccine. The source was PBMCs, collected on the day of the yellow fever booster vaccination.

The CDR3 reads CSVGSPGQRGYEQYF. In DNA, the CDR3 is TGCAGCGTTGGGAGTCCGGGACAGAGGGGCTACGAGCAGTACTTC. The chain is built from TRBV29-1 and TRBJ2-7, with 7 bases fitting TRBD1. This CDR3 comprises 15 residues. Trimming took 4 bases from V and 3 from J; bases not matched to a gene: 12. Germline V gene lookup returns CDR1 SQVTM and CDR2 ANQGSEA.